These 6 T cell receptor beta chains share one sample of origin, sequenced in a study of PD-L1 blockade in urothelial cancer. As for time point: pretreatment peripheral blood. Profiling relied on immunoSEQ multiplex PCR, and the TCRdb table lists in-frame clones only, not all of them. The sample has some 40,000 clones; approximately 80% are singletons. Sequenced here: PBMCs, sampled around atezolizumab (anti-PD-L1) treatment. The receptor source for this set is a man older than 75 with urothelial cancer.

The chain combines TRBV6-5 with TRBJ2-7, with D uncertain. V lost 8 bases to trimming and J lost 5 bases, with 16 bases between them. The CDR3 runs to 13 residues. Germline V lookup: CDR1 MNHEY, CDR2 SVGAGI. The CDR3 bases are TGTGCCAGCCTATCCGCGACTTCCCACGAGCAGTACTTC. Translated, it gives CASLSATSHEQYF.

The chain uses TRBV5-5 and TRBJ2-1, with 9 bases aligning to TRBD1. V shed 4 bases and J 3 bases; nucleotides not matched to a gene: 5. The CDR3 loop spans 15 amino acids. Germline V gives CDR1 SGHKS, CDR2 YYEKEE (reference sequence). CDR3 in DNA: TGTGCCAGCAGCCCAGGACAGGGGTACTACAATGAGCAGTTCTTC. Protein product: CASSPGQGYYNEQFF. The whole variable domain, remainder taken from reference TRBV5-5 and TRBJ2-1, is DAGVTQSPTHLIKTRGQQVTLRCSPISGHKSVSWYQQVLGQGPQFIFQYYEKEERGRGNFPDRFSARQFPNYSSELNVNALLLGDSALYLCASSPGQGYYNEQFFGPGTRLTVL.

V gene TRBV9 combines with J gene TRBJ2-5; 9 bases agree with TRBD2. CDR1 is SGDLS and CDR2 is YYNGEE in the germline V gene. The V gene end was trimmed by 1 base and the J gene end by 5 bases; junction bases not matched to a gene: 6. This CDR3 comprises 15 residues. This CDR3 is CASSVLAGREETQYF. The CDR3 bases are TGTGCCAGCAGCGTACTAGCGGGGAGAGAGGAGACCCAGTACTTC.

This chain connects TRBV10-3 to TRBJ2-1, with unresolved D. The germline V gene has CDR1 ENHRY and CDR2 SYGVKD. The CDR3 runs 12 residues. Trimming left V 2 bases short and J 6 bases short, with 5 bases between. The CDR3 protein is CAISEVANEQFF. The CDR3, as DNA: TGTGCCATCAGTGAGGTAGCCAATGAGCAGTTCTTC.

This clone was found a few times. The chain is built from TRBV6-6 and TRBJ2-5; 8 bases align to TRBD1. The germline gives CDR1 MNHNY, CDR2 SVGAGI (reference sequence). V trimming: 5 bases; J trimming: 4 bases; junction bases outside the gene matches: 9. The length of the CDR3 is 15 residues. Here the CDR3 DNA reads TGTGCCAGCAGTGCCTCAGGGGGCGCGGGAGAGACCCAGTACTTC. Translation gives CASSASGGAGETQYF.

The V gene is TRBV6-4, the J gene TRBJ2-1; 7 nucleotides agree with TRBD2. Germline assignment: CDR1 MRHNA and CDR2 SNTAGT. V trimming: 4 bases; J trimming: 7 bases; junction bases outside the gene matches: 10. This CDR3 has 15 amino acids. The CDR3 protein is CASSVGGGLKNEQFF. The CDR3 DNA reads as TGTGCCAGCAGTGTCGGGGGAGGGCTAAAGAATGAGCAGTTCTTC.